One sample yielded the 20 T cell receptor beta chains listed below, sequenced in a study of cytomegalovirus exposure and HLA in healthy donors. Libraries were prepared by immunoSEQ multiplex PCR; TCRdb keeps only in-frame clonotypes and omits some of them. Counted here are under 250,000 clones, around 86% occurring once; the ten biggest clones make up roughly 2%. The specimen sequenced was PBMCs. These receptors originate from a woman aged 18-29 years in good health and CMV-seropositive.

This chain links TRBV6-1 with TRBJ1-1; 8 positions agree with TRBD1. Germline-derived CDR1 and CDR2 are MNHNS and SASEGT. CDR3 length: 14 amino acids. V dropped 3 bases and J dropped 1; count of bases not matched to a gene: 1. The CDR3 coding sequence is TGTGCCAGCAGTGAGACAGGGGAGAACACTGAAGCTTTCTTT. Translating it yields CASSETGENTEAFF.

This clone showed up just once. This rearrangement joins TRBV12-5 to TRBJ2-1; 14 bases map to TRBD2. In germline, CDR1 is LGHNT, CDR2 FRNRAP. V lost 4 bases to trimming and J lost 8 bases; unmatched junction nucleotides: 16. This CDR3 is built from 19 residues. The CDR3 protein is CASGSPSGLAGVGEDEQFF. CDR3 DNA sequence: TGTGCTAGTGGTTCACCTTCGGGACTAGCGGGAGTTGGGGAAGATGAGCAGTTCTTC.

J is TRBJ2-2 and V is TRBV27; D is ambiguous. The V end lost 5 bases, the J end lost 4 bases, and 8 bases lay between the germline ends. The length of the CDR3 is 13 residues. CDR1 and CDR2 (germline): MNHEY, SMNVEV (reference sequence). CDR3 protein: CASSLSLTGELFF. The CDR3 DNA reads TGTGCCAGCAGTCTCTCCCTCACCGGGGAGCTGTTTTTT.

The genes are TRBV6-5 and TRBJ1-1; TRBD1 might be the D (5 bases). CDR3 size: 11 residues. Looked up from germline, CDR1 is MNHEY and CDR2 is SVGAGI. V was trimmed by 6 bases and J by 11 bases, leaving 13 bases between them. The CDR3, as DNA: TGTGCCAGCAGCCGGGGGGTGGGGGCTTTCTTT. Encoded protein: CASSRGVGAFF.

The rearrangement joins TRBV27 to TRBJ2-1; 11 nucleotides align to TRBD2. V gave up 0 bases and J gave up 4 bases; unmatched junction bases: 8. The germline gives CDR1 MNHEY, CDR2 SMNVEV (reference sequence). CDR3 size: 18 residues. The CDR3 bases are TGTGCCAGCAGTTTATCGAGGGGGGGACTAGCGGAGTACAATGAGCAGTTCTTC. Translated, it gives CASSLSRGGLAEYNEQFF.

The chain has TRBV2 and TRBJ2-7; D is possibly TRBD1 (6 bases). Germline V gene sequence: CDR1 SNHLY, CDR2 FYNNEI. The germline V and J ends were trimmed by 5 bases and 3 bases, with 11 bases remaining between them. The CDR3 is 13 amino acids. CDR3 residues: CASSFTGFYEQYF. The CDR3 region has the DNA TGTGCCAGCAGTTTTACAGGGTTCTACGAGCAGTACTTC.

The CDR3 coding sequence is TGTGCCAGCAGCCCACTCATTAGCGGATTCAGCTCCTACGAGCAGTACTTC. This encodes CASSPLISGFSSYEQYF. J is TRBJ2-7 and V is TRBV14, with a possible D match to TRBD2 (6 bases). This CDR3 region has 17 residues. Deletions cut 4 bases from V and 0 bases from J, with 19 bases between. CDR1 and CDR2 from the germline V gene are SGHDN and FVKESK.

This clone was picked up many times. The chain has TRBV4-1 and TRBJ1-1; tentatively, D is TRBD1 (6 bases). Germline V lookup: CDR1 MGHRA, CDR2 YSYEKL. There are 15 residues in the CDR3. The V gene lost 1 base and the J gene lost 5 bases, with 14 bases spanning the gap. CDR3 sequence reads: CASSQGEGVETEAFF. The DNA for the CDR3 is TGCGCCAGCAGCCAAGGGGAGGGGGTGGAGACTGAAGCTTTCTTT.

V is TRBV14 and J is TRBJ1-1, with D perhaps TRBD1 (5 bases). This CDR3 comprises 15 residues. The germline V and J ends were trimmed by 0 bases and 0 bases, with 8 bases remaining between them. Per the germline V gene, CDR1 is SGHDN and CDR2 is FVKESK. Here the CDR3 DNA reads TGTGCCAGCAGCCAAGAGACAGCTGTGAACACTGAAGCTTTCTTT. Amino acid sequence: CASSQETAVNTEAFF. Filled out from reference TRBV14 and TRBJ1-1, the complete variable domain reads EAGVTQFPSHSVIEKGQTVTLRCDPISGHDNLYWYRRVMGKEIKFLLHFVKESKQDESGMPNNRFLAERTGGTYSTLKVQPAELEDSGVYFCASSQETAVNTEAFFGQGTRLTVV.

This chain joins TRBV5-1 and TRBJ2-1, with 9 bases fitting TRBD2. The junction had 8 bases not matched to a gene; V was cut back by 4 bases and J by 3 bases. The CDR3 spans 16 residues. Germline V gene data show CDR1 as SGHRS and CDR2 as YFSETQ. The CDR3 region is CASSLGSSGIYNEQFF. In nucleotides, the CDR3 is TGCGCCAGCAGCCTGGGCTCTAGCGGGATCTACAATGAGCAGTTCTTC.

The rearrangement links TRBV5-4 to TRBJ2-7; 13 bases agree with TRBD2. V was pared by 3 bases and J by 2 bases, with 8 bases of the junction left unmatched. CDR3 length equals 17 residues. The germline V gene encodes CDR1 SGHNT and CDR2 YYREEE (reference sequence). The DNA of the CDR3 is TGTGCCAGCAGCTCCCGGACTAGCGGGAGTGTCACCTACGAGCAGTACTTC. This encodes CASSSRTSGSVTYEQYF.

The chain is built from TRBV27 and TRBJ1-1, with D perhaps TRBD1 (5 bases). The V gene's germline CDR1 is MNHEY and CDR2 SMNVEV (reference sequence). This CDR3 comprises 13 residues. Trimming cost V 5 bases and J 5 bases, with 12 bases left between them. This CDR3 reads CASSPGVGTEAFF. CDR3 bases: TGTGCCAGCAGTCCGGGGGTTGGGACTGAAGCTTTCTTT.

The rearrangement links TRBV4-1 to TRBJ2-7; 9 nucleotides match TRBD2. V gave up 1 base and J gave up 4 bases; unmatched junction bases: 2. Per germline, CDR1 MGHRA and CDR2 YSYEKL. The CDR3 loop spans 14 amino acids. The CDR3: CASSQVAGAYEQYF. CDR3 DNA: TGCGCCAGCAGCCAAGTAGCGGGAGCTTACGAGCAGTACTTC.

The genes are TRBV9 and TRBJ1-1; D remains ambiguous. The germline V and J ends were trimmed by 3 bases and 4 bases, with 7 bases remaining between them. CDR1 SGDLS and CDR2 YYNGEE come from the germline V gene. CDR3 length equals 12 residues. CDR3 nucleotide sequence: TGTGCCAGCAGCGGCTCCGGCACTGAAGCTTTCTTT. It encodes CASSGSGTEAFF.

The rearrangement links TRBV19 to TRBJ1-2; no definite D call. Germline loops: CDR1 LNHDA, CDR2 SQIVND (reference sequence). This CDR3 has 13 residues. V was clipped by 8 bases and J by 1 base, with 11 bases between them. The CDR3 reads CASRLIGNYGYTF. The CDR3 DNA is TGTGCCAGTCGGTTGATCGGTAACTATGGCTACACCTTC.

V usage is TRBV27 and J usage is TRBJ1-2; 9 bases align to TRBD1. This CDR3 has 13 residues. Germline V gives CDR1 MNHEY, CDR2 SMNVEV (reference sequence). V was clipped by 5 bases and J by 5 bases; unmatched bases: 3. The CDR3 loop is CASSPGTGYGYTF. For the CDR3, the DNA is TGTGCCAGCAGTCCCGGGACAGGGTATGGCTACACCTTC.

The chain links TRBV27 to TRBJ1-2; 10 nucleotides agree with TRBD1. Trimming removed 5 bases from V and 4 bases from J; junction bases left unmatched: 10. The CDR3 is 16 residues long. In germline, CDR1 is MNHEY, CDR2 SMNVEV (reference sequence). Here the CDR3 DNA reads TGTGCCAGCAGTCTCTCCCGACAGGGGGCGGGCTATGGCTACACCTTC. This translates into CASSLSRQGAGYGYTF.

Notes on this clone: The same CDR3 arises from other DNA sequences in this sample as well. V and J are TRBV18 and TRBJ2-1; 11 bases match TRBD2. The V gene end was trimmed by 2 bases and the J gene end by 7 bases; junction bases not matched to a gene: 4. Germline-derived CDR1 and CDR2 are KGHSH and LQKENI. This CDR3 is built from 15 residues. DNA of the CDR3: TGTGCCAGCTCACCAGAAACTAGCGGGAGAAATGAGCAGTTCTTC. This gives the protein CASSPETSGRNEQFF.

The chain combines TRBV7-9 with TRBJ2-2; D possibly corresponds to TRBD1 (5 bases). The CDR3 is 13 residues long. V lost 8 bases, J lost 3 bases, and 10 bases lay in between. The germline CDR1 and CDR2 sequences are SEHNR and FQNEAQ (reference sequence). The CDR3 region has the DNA TGTGCCAGCTGGGGCGACGACACCGGGGAGCTGTTTTTT. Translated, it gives CASWGDDTGELFF.

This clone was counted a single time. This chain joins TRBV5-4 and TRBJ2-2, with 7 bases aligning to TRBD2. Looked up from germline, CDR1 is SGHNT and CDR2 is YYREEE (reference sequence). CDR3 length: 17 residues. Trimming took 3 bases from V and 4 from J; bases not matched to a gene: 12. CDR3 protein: CASSSGGGFSGTGELFF. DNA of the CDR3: TGTGCCAGCAGCTCGGGGGGTGGTTTCAGCGGCACCGGGGAGCTGTTTTTT.